This T cell receptor (beta chain) appears in the sequencing data of a study of somatic mutations in cytotoxic T cells in rheumatoid arthritis. Across the study: Peripheral blood samples of 30 to 35 ml EDTA were taken from patients directly after diagnosis and before treatment. Whole-study findings and limits: Just what the expanded CD8+ clones targeted, in terms of antigens, remained unknown. In rheumatoid arthritis patients, the slight underrepresentation of TRBV07 was not adjusted for multiple comparisons. There was no significant difference in CD8+ T-cell clonality between rheumatoid arthritis patients and age-matched healthy controls.

This clone occurred a few times. As yet, its antigen is unknown. Germline CDR1 SNHLY, CDR2 FYNNEI. CDR3 length: 13 amino acids. Deletions cut 3 bases from V and 8 bases from J, with 13 bases between. Sequenced by immunoSEQ multiplex PCR; TCRdb stores in-frame clones only, minus some. The data hold tens of thousands of clones, with 75% to 85% observed a single time. The source material was CD8+ T cells sorted from blood. This sequence joins TRBV2 and TRBJ1-2; D may be TRBD1 (5 bases). The sequence was collected from an adult with rheumatoid arthritis. In nucleotides, the CDR3 is TGTGCCAGCAGTGAGGCCCAGGGTCGAGGCTACACCTTC. This sequence encodes CASSEAQGRGYTF.